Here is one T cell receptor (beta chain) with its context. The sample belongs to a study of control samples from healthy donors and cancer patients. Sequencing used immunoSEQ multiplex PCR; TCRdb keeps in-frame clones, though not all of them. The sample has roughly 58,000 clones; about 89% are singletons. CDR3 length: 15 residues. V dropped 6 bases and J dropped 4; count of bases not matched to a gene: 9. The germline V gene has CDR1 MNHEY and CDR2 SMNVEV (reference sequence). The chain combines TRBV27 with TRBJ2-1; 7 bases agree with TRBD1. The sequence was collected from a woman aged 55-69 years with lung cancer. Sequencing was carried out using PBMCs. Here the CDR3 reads CASRKWDRPYNEQFF. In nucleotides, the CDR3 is TGTGCCAGCAGAAAATGGGACAGACCATACAATGAGCAGTTCTTC.